This TCR beta chain comes out of a study of molecular identifiers for immune sequencing clone quantification (dated by TCRdb to the late 2010s). In terms of the full investigation: For a replicate experiment, RNA from 20,000 or 100,000 naive CD8 T cells was divided into five aliquots, of which four were sequenced. This methods study benchmarked molecular-identifier clustering-based TCR repertoire sequencing (MIDCIRS) and TCR RNA copy counting, using CD8 T cells to do so.

The sample holds many counts of this clonotype. Its antigen is still unknown. Qualities for individual bases were not recorded, and no much larger clone is one base off. The method was PCR. The sample was run on an Illumina HiSeq 4000. Preparation of bulk TCR libraries followed a previously described approach, with the TCR primers listed in Table S5. Total RNA was purified with the Qiagen AllPrep DNA/RNA kit. Reads from multiple sequencing runs of the same library were pooled before analysis. The original methods were these. Reads were retained only if their TCR constant sequence matched exactly, and those retained reads were trimmed to 150 nt and grouped according to their 12-nt molecular barcodes. Reads in each barcode group were sub-clustered using a 15% Levenshtein threshold, and a quality-weighted consensus sequence was built for each RNA molecule. Non-functional sequences were filtered out, along with any lower-count sequence sitting one edit away from another sequence. Based on fitting two negative binomial distributions, any barcode sub-cluster with under 20% of the maximum read count was discarded. The public reads were reanalyzed by TCRdb: fastp trimming at Q25, MiXCR alignment, in-frame beta chains only. CDR3 protein sequences are deduplicated, and each keeps its most common genes and DNA. The V and J calls come from TCRdb's annotation, not from the publication. Within this sample are some 320,000 distinct CDR3 sequences, with around a fifth of them counted one time only. Jointly, the top ten make up approximately 0.8% of the sample.

The germline V gene supplies CDR1 SGDLS and CDR2 YYNGEE. The CDR3 contains 18 residues, cysteine and phenylalanine counted. Just the 54-base CDR3 DNA is kept, in frame starting at base 1. Unmatched junction bases come to 13, with V trimmed by 2 bases and J by 4 bases. Overall study results and their limits: When barcode sub-clustering was not used, chimeric consensus sequences inflated TCR diversity, with chimeras reaching as high as 47%. Around 2.9 recovered TCR RNA copies per cell were obtained by modeling, versus approximately 10 by digital PCR, implying a capture efficiency of about 30%. Identical TCR molecules sharing a barcode could cause highly expanded clone sizes to be underestimated. Naive libraries contained spiked-in Jurkat TCR RNA (10 copies' worth), which is not part of the donor repertoire. Spiked-in Jurkat TCR RNA equal to a single cell's worth was reported to be detectable even within 1,200,000 naive CD8 T cells. In CMV-specific effector cells, over 99% of molecules were held by clones above 20 RNA copies, whereas under 1% of molecules were held by such clones in naive cells.

Libraries of naive CD8 T cells were built from anywhere between roughly 17,000 and 1,000,000 sorted cells, with 10%, 30% or 50% of the purified RNA used. Naive CD8 T cells, defined as CD8+CD4-CCR7+CD45RA+, were FACS-sorted into RLT Plus buffer on a BD FACSAria II. To test detection sensitivity, Jurkat RNA equal to approximately ten TCR copies was added to samples of about 20,000-1,100,000 naive CD8 T cells. Enrichment of CD8 T cells was done with RosetteSep CD8+ T Cell Enrichment Cocktail plus Ficoll-Paque, and ACK red cell lysis came afterward. Rearrangement joined TRBV9 to TRBJ2-3, with 10 bases in between that match TRBD1. Sequenced material: naive CD8+ T cells from blood, with Jurkat cell RNA spiked in. The intended sense of this specimen's cell subset or site label: FACS-sorted CD8+CD4-CCR7+CD45RA+ naive T cells. The TCR comes from a human donor in good health. Some libraries in this study had Jurkat cell RNA spiked in. The CDR3 is CASSVYSPGQGPSDTQYF. The nucleotides are TGTGCCAGCAGCGTCTACTCCCCGGGACAGGGGCCGTCAGATACGCAGTATTTT.